Presented here are 9 T cell receptor beta chains from one specimen sequenced in a study of blood T cell repertoires in COVID-19. Assay used: immunoSEQ multiplex PCR; TCRdb lists only in-frame clones, some missing. The repertoire holds some 71,000 clones, with less than 85% as singletons. The sequenced sample consisted of peripheral blood. The source of these receptors is a man in his fifties or sixties with COVID-19, enrolled during active disease.

V gene TRBV27 combines with J gene TRBJ2-1; TRBD2 aligns across 7 bases. J was trimmed by 3 bases and V by 10 bases; bases with no gene match: 12. CDR3 length equals 15 residues. Looked up from germline, CDR1 is MNHEY and CDR2 is SMNVEV (reference sequence). CDR3 sequence: CATRGGTTHYNEQFF. For the CDR3, the DNA is TGTGCCACCCGAGGTGGGACTACACACTACAATGAGCAGTTCTTC.

This clone was found once. The CDR3: CASRPRDRQYSGYTF. CDR3 coding DNA: TGTGCCAGCAGACCCCGGGACAGACAGTATTCTGGCTACACCTTC. The chain is built from TRBV6-5 and TRBJ1-2; TRBD1 aligns across 7 bases. CDR1 MNHEY and CDR2 SVGAGI come from the germline V gene. V shed 6 bases, J shed 7 bases, and the junction held 14 bases outside the gene matches. The CDR3 contains 15 residues.

The chain links TRBV7-9 to TRBJ2-1, with 8 bases aligning to TRBD2. Germline lookup yields CDR1 SEHNR and CDR2 FQNEAQ (reference sequence). Losses at the gene ends were 5 bases for V and 2 bases for J; bases not matched to a gene: 5. The CDR3 totals 15 residues. Written as DNA, the CDR3 is TGTGCCAGCAGCCGAAGCGGGGGTGCCTACAATGAGCAGTTCTTC. Protein sequence: CASSRSGGAYNEQFF.

The chain has TRBV11-2 and TRBJ2-4; D might be TRBD2 (5 bases). The CDR3 sequence is 13 residues long. Trimming took 6 bases from V and 4 from J, leaving 10 bases between them. CDR1 SGHAT and CDR2 FQNNGV come from the germline V gene. CDR3 coding DNA: TGTGCCAGCAGGGAGACGGGAAAAAACATTCAGTACTTC. Its translation: CASRETGKNIQYF.

V gene TRBV9 combines with J gene TRBJ1-2; 7 nucleotides match TRBD1. The germline gives CDR1 SGDLS, CDR2 YYNGEE. This CDR3 spans 14 amino acids. Trimming took 0 bases from V and 4 from J; bases not matched to a gene: 3. The CDR3 nucleotides are TGTGCCAGCAGCGTAGAAGGGGGCGCCTATGGCTACACCTTC. Protein product: CASSVEGGAYGYTF.

The chain joins TRBV7-9 to TRBJ2-1; 7 bases match TRBD1. The V gene's germline CDR1 is SEHNR and CDR2 FQNEAQ (reference sequence). The length of the CDR3 is 13 residues. Trimming at V came to 4 bases and at J to 7 bases, leaving 4 bases not matched to a gene. DNA of the CDR3: TGTGCCAGCAGCTACACAGGGGTGAATGAGCAGTTCTTC. Translated: CASSYTGVNEQFF.

This clone was seen more than once but under ten times. The chain links TRBV27 to TRBJ1-1; D uncertain. The V and J ends lost 3 bases and 1 base respectively, with 6 bases between them. The CDR3 extends over 13 amino acids. The germline V gene encodes CDR1 MNHEY and CDR2 SMNVEV (reference sequence). The CDR3 here is CASSLGRNTEAFF. CDR3 DNA sequence: TGTGCCAGCAGTTTGGGCCGGAACACTGAAGCTTTCTTT.

A few counts support this clone. The rearrangement links TRBV7-3 to TRBJ2-2, with a possible D match to TRBD1 (5 bases). Germline V gene lookup returns CDR1 SGHTA and CDR2 FQGTGA. The CDR3 is 15 amino acids. Between the trimmed V and J ends, which lost 5 bases and 0 bases, there was a span of 10 bases. CDR3 DNA sequence: TGTGCCAGCAGCCCGCAGGGCACGAACACCGGGGAGCTGTTTTTT. Protein sequence: CASSPQGTNTGELFF.

The rearrangement uses TRBV6-5 and TRBJ2-5, with D perhaps matching TRBD1 (6 bases). The V end lost 5 bases, the J end lost 1 base, and 8 bases lay between the germline ends. Germline CDR1 MNHEY, CDR2 SVGAGI. CDR3 length: 13 residues. The DNA for the CDR3 is TGTGCCAGCAGTAAGGACAGCCAAGAGACCCAGTACTTC. Its protein product is CASSKDSQETQYF.